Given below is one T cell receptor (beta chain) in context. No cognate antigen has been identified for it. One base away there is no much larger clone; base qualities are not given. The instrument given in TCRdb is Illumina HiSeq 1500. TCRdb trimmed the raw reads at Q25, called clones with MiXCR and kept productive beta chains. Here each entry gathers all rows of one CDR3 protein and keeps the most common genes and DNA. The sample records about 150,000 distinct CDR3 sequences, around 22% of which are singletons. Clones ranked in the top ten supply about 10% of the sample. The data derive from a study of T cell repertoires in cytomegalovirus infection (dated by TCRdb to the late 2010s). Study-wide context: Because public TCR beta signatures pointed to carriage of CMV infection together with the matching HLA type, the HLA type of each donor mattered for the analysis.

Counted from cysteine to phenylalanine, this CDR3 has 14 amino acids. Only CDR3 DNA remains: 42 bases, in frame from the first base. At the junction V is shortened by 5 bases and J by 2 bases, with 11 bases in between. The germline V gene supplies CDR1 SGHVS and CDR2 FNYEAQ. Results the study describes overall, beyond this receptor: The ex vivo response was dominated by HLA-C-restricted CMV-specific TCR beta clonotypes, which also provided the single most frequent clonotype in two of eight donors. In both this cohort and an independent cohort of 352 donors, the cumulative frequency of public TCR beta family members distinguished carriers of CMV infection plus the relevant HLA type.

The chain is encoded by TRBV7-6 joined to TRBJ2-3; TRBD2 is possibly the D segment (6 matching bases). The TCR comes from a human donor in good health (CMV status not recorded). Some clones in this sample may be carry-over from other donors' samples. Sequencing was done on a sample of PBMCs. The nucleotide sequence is TGTGCCAGCAGCCCTGGACTACCCACAGATACGCAGTATTTT. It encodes CASSPGLPTDTQYF.